This TCR beta chain was sequenced during a study of CD8 T cells in Susac syndrome. General study results and limits: The study acknowledged a relatively small number of individuals in its TCR sequencing and HLA analysis.

This CDR3 has 12 amino acids. CDR1 is MNHEY and CDR2 is SVGAGI in the germline V gene. V dropped 0 bases and J dropped 7 bases, with 6 bases sitting between them. RNA in amounts of roughly 0.5 to 1 ug was reverse transcribed with random hexamers. By means of immunoSEQ multiplex PCR, TCR beta CDR3 spanning 54 Vbeta and 13 Jbeta underwent amplification. TCRdb used MiXCR to reprocess the immunoSEQ multiplex PCR reads, holding one entry per CDR3 protein. The sample records 65,000 to 75,000 distinct CDR3 sequences, around 95% being singletons. For this clonotype: Its specificity is not known.

The study sequenced TCR beta in blood CD8+ and CD4+ T cells. Negative isolation was used for CD8+ and CD4+ T cells, and FACS enrichment was applied to TEMRA cells. Sequences were obtained from CD8+ T cells from PBMCs. The receptor was derived from a human donor in good health. This sequence joins TRBV6-5 and TRBJ2-5; no clear D. The CDR3 is CASSYSGGTQYF. The CDR3 coding sequence is TGTGCCAGCAGTTACTCGGGCGGGACCCAGTACTTC.